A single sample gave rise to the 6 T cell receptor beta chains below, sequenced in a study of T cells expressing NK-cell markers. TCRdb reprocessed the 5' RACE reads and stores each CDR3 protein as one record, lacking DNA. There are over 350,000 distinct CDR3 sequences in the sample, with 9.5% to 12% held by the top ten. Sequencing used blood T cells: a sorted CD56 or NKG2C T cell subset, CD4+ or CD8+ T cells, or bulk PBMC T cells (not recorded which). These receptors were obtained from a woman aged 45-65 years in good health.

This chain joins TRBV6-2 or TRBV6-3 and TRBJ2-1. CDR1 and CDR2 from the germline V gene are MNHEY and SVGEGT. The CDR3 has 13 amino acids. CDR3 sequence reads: CASSYSLVSEQFF.

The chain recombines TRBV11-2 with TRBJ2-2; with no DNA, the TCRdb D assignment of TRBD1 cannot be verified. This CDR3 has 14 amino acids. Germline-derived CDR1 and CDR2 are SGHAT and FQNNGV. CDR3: CASSSQGAAGELFF.

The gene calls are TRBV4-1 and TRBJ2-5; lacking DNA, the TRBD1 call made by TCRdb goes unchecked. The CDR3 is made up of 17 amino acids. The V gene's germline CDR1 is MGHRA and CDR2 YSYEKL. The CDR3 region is CASSELTGTVILETQYF.

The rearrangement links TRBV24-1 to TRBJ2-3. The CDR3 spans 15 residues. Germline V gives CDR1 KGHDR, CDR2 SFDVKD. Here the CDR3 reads CATSDSRRGTDTQYF.

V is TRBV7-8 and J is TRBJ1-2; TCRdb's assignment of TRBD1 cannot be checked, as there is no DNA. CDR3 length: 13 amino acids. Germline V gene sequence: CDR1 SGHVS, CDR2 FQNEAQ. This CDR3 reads CASSFGQSYGYTF. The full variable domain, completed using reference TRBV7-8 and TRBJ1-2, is GAGVSQSPRYKVAKRGQDVALRCDPISGHVSLFWYQQALGQGPEFLTYFQNEAQLDKSGLPSDRFFAERPEGSVSTLKIQRTQQEDSAVYLCASSFGQSYGYTFGSGTRLTVV.

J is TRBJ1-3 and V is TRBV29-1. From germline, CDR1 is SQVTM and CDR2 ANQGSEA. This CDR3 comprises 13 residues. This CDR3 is CSVRLVGGNTIYF. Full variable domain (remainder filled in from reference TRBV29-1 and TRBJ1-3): SAVISQKPSRDICQRGTSLTIQCQVDSQVTMMFWYRQQPGQSLTLIATANQGSEATYESGFVIDKFPISRPNLTFSTLTVSNMSPEDSSIYLCSVRLVGGNTIYFGEGSWLTVV.